This is a list of T cell receptor beta chains from one sample in a study of shared clonotypes between healthy human individuals. Measured with immunoSEQ multiplex PCR; TCRdb has only the in-frame clones, and not every one. The sample shows about 490,000 clones, around 80% of them seen only once. Sequencing was carried out using PBMCs. The receptors derive from a woman aged 40 to 49 in good health. Some clones in this sample may be carry-over from other donors' samples. The CDR3 runs from the conserved cysteine through the conserved F or W. A D gene is named only where the DNA matches it firmly. Some rows have no size entry. The others give once, few or many, or a class for an expanded clone.

abundance: -
d_gene: TRBD1
j_gene: TRBJ1-1
v_gene: TRBV5-1
CDR3aa: CASSLQGANTEAFF
CDR3nt: TGCGCCAGCAGCCTACAGGGGGCGAACACTGAAGCTTTCTTT

abundance: -
d_gene: TRBD1
j_gene: TRBJ2-7
v_gene: TRBV28
CDR3aa: CASSLTGTESYEQYF
CDR3nt: TGTGCCAGCAGTCTCACCGGGACAGAATCCTACGAGCAGTACTTC

abundance: -
d_gene: -
j_gene: TRBJ2-5
v_gene: TRBV21-1
CDR3aa: CASSKTGGWETQYF
CDR3nt: TGTGCCAGCAGCAAGACAGGGGGCTGGGAGACCCAGTACTTC

abundance: -
d_gene: -
j_gene: TRBJ2-1
v_gene: TRBV7-8
CDR3aa: CASSSTPQGYNEQFF
CDR3nt: TGTGCCAGCAGCTCGACCCCGCAGGGCTACAATGAGCAGTTCTTC

abundance: -
d_gene: -
j_gene: TRBJ1-2
v_gene: TRBV27
CDR3aa: CASSFRSSGYGYTF
CDR3nt: TGTGCCAGCAGTTTTCGGTCCTCCGGGTATGGCTACACCTTC

abundance: -
d_gene: -
j_gene: TRBJ2-7
v_gene: TRBV15
CDR3aa: CATSRDAAAYEQYF
CDR3nt: TGTGCCACCAGCAGAGATGCGGCGGCCTACGAGCAGTACTTC

abundance: few
d_gene: -
j_gene: TRBJ2-2
v_gene: TRBV5-1
CDR3aa: CASSLVSVANTGELFF
CDR3nt: TGCGCCAGCAGCTTGGTGAGTGTCGCGAACACCGGGGAGCTGTTTTTT

abundance: -
d_gene: TRBD2
j_gene: TRBJ2-3
v_gene: TRBV5-4
CDR3aa: CASSGSGATRDTQYF
CDR3nt: TGTGCCAGCAGCGGTAGCGGGGCTACCCGGGATACGCAGTATTTT

abundance: -
d_gene: -
j_gene: TRBJ2-1
v_gene: TRBV27
CDR3aa: CASSLVEINEQFF
CDR3nt: TGTGCCAGCAGTTTGGTGGAGATCAACGAGCAGTTCTTC

abundance: medium-sized
d_gene: -
j_gene: TRBJ1-2
v_gene: TRBV4-3
CDR3aa: CASSHIPTGVMGYGYTF
CDR3nt: TGCGCCAGCAGCCACATCCCGACGGGGGTCATGGGGTATGGCTACACCTTC

abundance: -
d_gene: -
j_gene: TRBJ1-4
v_gene: TRBV6-5
CDR3aa: CASSQQLNNEKLFF
CDR3nt: TGTGCCAGCAGCCAACAGCTAAATAATGAAAAACTGTTTTTT

abundance: -
d_gene: -
j_gene: TRBJ2-1
v_gene: TRBV5-5
CDR3aa: CASSGGGTGPFNEQFF
CDR3nt: TGTGCCAGCAGCGGGGGAGGGACAGGACCCTTCAATGAGCAGTTCTTC

abundance: -
d_gene: TRBD2
j_gene: TRBJ2-2
v_gene: TRBV29-1
CDR3aa: CGGGSDTGELFF
CDR3nt: TGCGGCGGGGGTAGCGACACCGGGGAGCTGTTTTTT

abundance: many
d_gene: -
j_gene: TRBJ2-1
v_gene: TRBV25-1
CDR3aa: CASSDSNILNEQFF
CDR3nt: TGTGCCAGCAGTGACAGCAATATCCTCAATGAGCAGTTCTTC

abundance: -
d_gene: -
j_gene: TRBJ1-1
v_gene: TRBV28
CDR3aa: CASSFGRYTEAFF
CDR3nt: TGTGCCAGCAGTTTCGGCAGGTACACTGAAGCTTTCTTT

abundance: -
d_gene: TRBD1
j_gene: TRBJ1-3
v_gene: TRBV5-5
CDR3aa: CASRYTGERNTIYF
CDR3nt: TGTGCCAGCAGATACACAGGGGAACGAAACACCATATATTTT

abundance: -
d_gene: -
j_gene: TRBJ2-7
v_gene: TRBV21-1
CDR3aa: CASSKGGYRESYEQYF
CDR3nt: TGTGCCAGCAGCAAAGGGGGCTACAGGGAGTCCTACGAGCAGTACTTC

abundance: -
d_gene: -
j_gene: TRBJ2-7
v_gene: TRBV6-1
CDR3aa: CASGLGPFISYEQYF
CDR3nt: TGTGCCAGCGGACTGGGGCCATTCATCTCCTACGAGCAGTACTTC

abundance: once
d_gene: TRBD1
j_gene: TRBJ2-3
v_gene: TRBV18
CDR3aa: CASSPRTGDHTDTQYF
CDR3nt: TGTGCCAGCTCACCAAGGACAGGGGATCACACAGATACGCAGTATTTT

abundance: few
d_gene: -
j_gene: TRBJ1-2
v_gene: TRBV25-1
CDR3aa: CASSEFGTMGYTF
CDR3nt: TGTGCCAGCAGTGAATTTGGCACCATGGGCTACACCTTC

abundance: few
d_gene: -
j_gene: TRBJ1-1
v_gene: TRBV7-9
CDR3aa: CASSLESNTEAFF
CDR3nt: TGTGCCAGCAGCTTGGAATCGAACACTGAAGCTTTCTTT

abundance: -
d_gene: -
j_gene: TRBJ2-5
v_gene: TRBV25-1
CDR3aa: CASSEGGGGRETQYF
CDR3nt: TGTGCCAGCAGTGAAGGGGGCGGGGGCCGAGAGACCCAGTACTTC

abundance: -
d_gene: TRBD1
j_gene: TRBJ1-5
v_gene: TRBV30
CDR3aa: CAWSRTGVQPQHF
CDR3nt: TGTGCCTGGAGTCGGACAGGGGTTCAGCCCCAGCATTTT

abundance: once
d_gene: TRBD1
j_gene: TRBJ2-7
v_gene: TRBV6-1
CDR3aa: CASNPTGTEQYF
CDR3nt: TGTGCCAGCAACCCGACAGGGACCGAGCAGTACTTC

abundance: -
d_gene: TRBD1
j_gene: TRBJ2-7
v_gene: TRBV25-1
CDR3aa: CASSEDGTGGEQYF
CDR3nt: TGTGCCAGCAGTGAAGATGGGACAGGGGGCGAGCAGTACTTC

abundance: -
d_gene: -
j_gene: TRBJ2-5
v_gene: TRBV5-4
CDR3aa: CASSVGETQYF
CDR3nt: TGTGCCAGCAGCGTAGGGGAGACCCAGTACTTC

abundance: -
d_gene: -
j_gene: TRBJ1-1
v_gene: TRBV18
CDR3aa: CASSPPIAGNTEAFF
CDR3nt: TGTGCCAGCTCACCACCTATCGCAGGGAACACTGAAGCTTTCTTT

abundance: few
d_gene: TRBD2
j_gene: TRBJ2-3
v_gene: TRBV6-6
CDR3aa: CASSLPGLAYTDTQYF
CDR3nt: TGTGCCAGCAGCTTACCGGGACTAGCGTATACAGATACGCAGTATTTT

abundance: -
d_gene: TRBD2
j_gene: TRBJ2-7
v_gene: TRBV7-8
CDR3aa: CASRGPGTSSYEQYF
CDR3nt: TGTGCCAGCAGGGGTCCCGGGACTAGCTCCTACGAGCAGTACTTC

abundance: -
d_gene: -
j_gene: TRBJ2-1
v_gene: TRBV7-2
CDR3aa: CASSPRLTGNEQFF
CDR3nt: TGTGCCAGCAGCCCTCGTCTTACCGGCAATGAGCAGTTCTTC

abundance: few
d_gene: -
j_gene: TRBJ1-2
v_gene: TRBV30
CDR3aa: CAWSGPPMSYTF
CDR3nt: TGTGCCTGGAGTGGTCCGCCTATGAGCTACACCTTC

abundance: -
d_gene: -
j_gene: TRBJ1-2
v_gene: TRBV6-5
CDR3aa: CASSLVHDPNYGYTF
CDR3nt: TGTGCCAGCAGTTTAGTTCACGATCCTAACTATGGCTACACCTTC

abundance: many
d_gene: TRBD2
j_gene: TRBJ2-1
v_gene: TRBV5-1
CDR3aa: CASGPGLATNEQFF
CDR3nt: TGCGCCAGCGGGCCGGGACTAGCGACAAATGAGCAGTTCTTC

abundance: -
d_gene: -
j_gene: TRBJ2-3
v_gene: TRBV7-2
CDR3aa: CASSLGPGSDTQYF
CDR3nt: TGTGCCAGCAGCTTAGGGCCGGGCTCAGATACGCAGTATTTT

abundance: -
d_gene: -
j_gene: TRBJ2-2
v_gene: TRBV6-4
CDR3aa: CASSAFEGSNTGELFF
CDR3nt: TGTGCCAGCAGTGCGTTTGAGGGCTCCAACACCGGGGAGCTGTTTTTT

abundance: few
d_gene: TRBD2
j_gene: TRBJ2-5
v_gene: TRBV14
CDR3aa: CASSQRLAGAETQYF
CDR3nt: TGTGCCAGCAGCCAAAGGCTAGCGGGAGCGGAGACCCAGTACTTC

abundance: once
d_gene: -
j_gene: TRBJ2-7
v_gene: TRBV5-1
CDR3aa: CASSGDPTGYTYEQYF
CDR3nt: TGCGCCAGCAGCGGCGACCCGACGGGCTACACCTACGAGCAGTACTTC

abundance: once
d_gene: -
j_gene: TRBJ2-1
v_gene: TRBV19
CDR3aa: CASKAGGSGNNEKFF
CDR3nt: TGTGCCAGCAAAGCCGGGGGCAGCGGGAACAATGAGAAGTTCTTC

abundance: -
d_gene: -
j_gene: TRBJ2-1
v_gene: TRBV5-1
CDR3aa: CASSPGGGQDNEQFF
CDR3nt: TGCGCCAGCAGCCCTGGAGGTGGGCAAGACAATGAGCAGTTCTTC

abundance: -
d_gene: -
j_gene: TRBJ1-4
v_gene: TRBV25-1
CDR3aa: CASTPGQGGKLFF
CDR3nt: TGTGCCAGCACCCCAGGGCAGGGTGGAAAACTGTTTTTT

abundance: once
d_gene: -
j_gene: TRBJ2-7
v_gene: TRBV14
CDR3aa: CASSQNPLEQYF
CDR3nt: TGTGCCAGCAGCCAAAATCCCCTGGAGCAGTACTTC

abundance: few
d_gene: -
j_gene: TRBJ1-1
v_gene: TRBV29-1
CDR3aa: CSVPARVQGGTSTEAFF
CDR3nt: TGCAGCGTTCCGGCCAGGGTCCAAGGGGGGACAAGCACTGAAGCTTTCTTT

abundance: -
d_gene: TRBD1
j_gene: TRBJ1-2
v_gene: TRBV28
CDR3aa: CASTLTGRGYTF
CDR3nt: TGTGCCAGCACCTTGACAGGGAGGGGCTACACCTTC

abundance: -
d_gene: -
j_gene: TRBJ1-4
v_gene: TRBV4-2
CDR3aa: CASSQEEGGSEKLFF
CDR3nt: TGTGCCAGCAGCCAAGAGGAGGGGGGGAGTGAAAAACTGTTTTTT

abundance: -
d_gene: -
j_gene: TRBJ2-7
v_gene: TRBV18
CDR3aa: CASSPSGEAFTYEQYF
CDR3nt: TGTGCCAGCTCACCATCAGGGGAAGCGTTCACCTACGAGCAGTACTTC